The 29 T cell receptor beta chains below all came from one sample that was sequenced in a study of T cell responses to AZD1222 COVID-19 vaccine (dated by TCRdb to about 2021). Library preparation used the immunoSEQ multiplex PCR assay. Entries here come from immuneACCESS through TCRdb and include only in-frame sequences with V and J called. Some clones fail to appear in such tables; in the studies checked, an unresolved V gene covers under half of the shortfall, and the cause of the remainder is unknown. The table for this sample lists about 120,000 clones; 75% to 90% of them were counted only once. The ten largest clones add up to roughly 2.6% of the sample. The intended sense of this specimen's time point label: baseline before first vaccination. The sample consisted of peripheral blood, taken on day 0 of AZD1222 vaccination. These receptors were collected from an adult in good health.

The chain joins TRBV11-2 to TRBJ2-3, with 7 bases aligning to TRBD2. CDR1 is SGHAT and CDR2 is FQNNGV in the germline V gene. After removal of 1 base from V and 0 bases from J, the junction contained 7 bases not matched to a gene. This CDR3 is 17 amino acids long. CDR3: CASSLGALASSTDTQYF. CDR3 nucleotide sequence: TGTGCCAGCAGCTTAGGGGCACTAGCGTCTAGCACAGATACGCAGTATTTT.

This clone showed up just a few times. V is TRBV2 and J is TRBJ1-1; D remains ambiguous. This CDR3 is 12 amino acids long. V shed 1 base and J shed 2 bases, with 2 bases lying between them. Per germline, CDR1 SNHLY and CDR2 FYNNEI. Here the CDR3 DNA reads TGTGCCAGCAGTGAAGTTAACACTGAAGCTTTCTTT. This gives the protein CASSEVNTEAFF.

The genes are TRBV28 and TRBJ1-4; D not resolved. V gave up 6 bases and J gave up 8 bases, with 13 bases separating them. CDR1 and CDR2 (germline): MDHEN, SYDVKM. This CDR3 is 13 amino acids long. CDR3 sequence (DNA): TGTGCCAGCAGGGTTCCCGGCGGCGAAAAACTGTTTTTT. Its translation: CASRVPGGEKLFF.

The rearrangement links TRBV5-1 to TRBJ2-3; D is undetermined. Germline CDR1 and CDR2: SGHRS and YFSETQ. CDR3 size: 14 residues. The germline V and J ends were trimmed by 2 bases and 0 bases, with 7 bases remaining between them. The CDR3 protein is CASSFPLSTDTQYF. CDR3 bases: TGCGCCAGCAGCTTCCCCCTTAGCACAGATACGCAGTATTTT.

This clone was picked up one time. CDR3 sequence (DNA): TGTGCCAGCTCACCGTTGGACAGGAAGGTGGGCTATGGCTACACCTTC. It specifies CASSPLDRKVGYGYTF. The rearrangement uses TRBV18 and TRBJ1-2, with 7 bases fitting TRBD1. The CDR3 contains 16 residues. CDR1 and CDR2 from the germline V gene are KGHSH and LQKENI. Unmatched junction bases numbered 11, after V lost 3 bases and J lost 4 bases.

This clone is labeled as medium-sized. This sequence joins TRBV7-2 and TRBJ2-1, with 7 bases lining up with TRBD2. This CDR3 is 15 amino acids long. Germline CDR1 and CDR2: SGHTA and FQGNSA. The V gene end was trimmed by 3 bases and the J gene end by 6 bases; junction bases not matched to a gene: 8. The CDR3 spells CASSLVGGRVNEQFF. Written as DNA, the CDR3 is TGTGCCAGCAGCTTGGTCGGCGGGAGAGTCAATGAGCAGTTCTTC.

The rearrangement uses TRBV29-1 and TRBJ2-1; the D is unclear. CDR1 SQVTM and CDR2 ANQGSEA come from the germline V gene. V was trimmed by 5 bases and J by 1 base, leaving 6 bases between them. The CDR3 extends over 12 amino acids. CDR3 protein: CSVSQSYNEQFF. CDR3 DNA: TGCAGCGTTTCCCAGTCCTACAATGAGCAGTTCTTC.

The chain is built from TRBV27 and TRBJ2-1, with 8 bases lining up with TRBD2. This CDR3 comprises 16 residues. V shed 5 bases, J shed 2 bases, and the junction held 8 bases outside the gene matches. The germline CDR1 and CDR2 sequences are MNHEY and SMNVEV (reference sequence). The CDR3 region is CASSGLAGRAYNEQFF. In DNA, the CDR3 is TGTGCCAGCAGTGGACTAGCTGGGAGGGCCTACAATGAGCAGTTCTTC.

This clone showed up just once. CDR3 sequence reads: CASSQDEGQPYGYTF. Here the CDR3 DNA reads TGTGCCAGCAGCCAAGATGAAGGACAGCCTTATGGCTACACCTTC. The chain uses TRBV14 and TRBJ1-2; D is possibly TRBD1 (6 bases). The germline gives CDR1 SGHDN, CDR2 FVKESK. Trimming took off 0 bases at V and 5 bases at J, with 13 bases between the two ends. This CDR3 contains 15 residues.

The V and J genes are TRBV19 and TRBJ1-6; 8 bases are a match to TRBD1. V gave up 6 bases and J gave up 6 bases; unmatched junction bases: 4. The CDR3 length is 14 residues. The germline CDR1 and CDR2 sequences are LNHDA and SQIVND (reference sequence). The CDR3 loop reads CASRRDRTNSPLHF. The CDR3 coding sequence is TGTGCCAGTAGACGGGACAGGACTAATTCACCCCTCCACTTT.

The chain employs TRBV18 and TRBJ1-1; possible D gene TRBD1, 5 bases. Germline assignment: CDR1 KGHSH and CDR2 LQKENI. The V gene lost 3 bases and the J gene lost 3 bases, with 14 bases spanning the gap. This CDR3 is 15 amino acids long. Here the CDR3 DNA reads TGTGCCAGCTCACCCCTTCCAGGGAGCGACACTGAAGCTTTCTTT. This sequence encodes CASSPLPGSDTEAFF.

This chain links TRBV28 with TRBJ2-1; D tentatively reads TRBD1 or TRBD2 (5 bases each). Germline-derived CDR1 and CDR2 are MDHEN and SYDVKM. The CDR3 runs 16 residues. Between the trimmed V and J ends, which lost 3 bases and 2 bases, there was a span of 14 bases. CDR3 loop: CASSFWGRGAYNEQFF. CDR3 sequence (DNA): TGTGCCAGCAGTTTCTGGGGAAGGGGAGCCTACAATGAGCAGTTCTTC.

This rearrangement joins TRBV7-9 to TRBJ2-2; 7 bases map to TRBD2. Germline CDR1 and CDR2: SEHNR and FQNEAQ (reference sequence). Trimming took 4 bases from V and 0 from J; bases not matched to a gene: 2. This CDR3 has 15 residues. CDR3 in amino acids: CASSSGLPNTGELFF. For the CDR3, the DNA is TGTGCCAGCAGCTCGGGACTACCGAACACCGGGGAGCTGTTTTTT.

V and J are TRBV5-6 and TRBJ2-5; 7 nucleotides match TRBD1. The CDR3 has 14 residues. The V and J ends lost 3 bases and 0 bases, in that order; junction bases with no gene match: 2. Per the germline V gene, CDR1 is SGHDT and CDR2 is YYEEEE. As DNA, the CDR3 is TGTGCCAGCAGCTGGGGACAGTACCAAGAGACCCAGTACTTC. Residues: CASSWGQYQETQYF.

V is TRBV11-2 and J is TRBJ2-7; TRBD2 is a possible D gene (6 bases). This CDR3 comprises 15 residues. CDR1 is SGHAT, CDR2 FQNNGV, per germline. The germline V and J ends were trimmed by 0 bases and 6 bases, with 15 bases remaining between them. CDR3 in DNA: TGTGCCAGCAGCTTAGAGGAGGGCCCTACCCTCGAGCAGTACTTC. Translated, it gives CASSLEEGPTLEQYF.

The chain is built from TRBV9 and TRBJ2-3; D unresolved. V lost 3 bases to trimming and J lost 2 bases, with 10 bases between them. The CDR3 has 14 amino acids. From germline, CDR1 is SGDLS and CDR2 YYNGEE. The CDR3 is CASSALLPTDTQYF. The CDR3 nucleotides read TGTGCCAGCAGCGCCCTCCTCCCCACAGATACGCAGTATTTT. The whole variable domain, filled in from reference TRBV9 and TRBJ2-3, reads DSGVTQTPKHLITATGQRVTLRCSPRSGDLSVYWYQQSLDQGLQFLIQYYNGEERAKGNILERFSAQQFPDLHSELNLSSLELGDSALYFCASSALLPTDTQYFGPGTRLTVL.

The rearrangement links TRBV27 to TRBJ2-1; 11 nucleotides line up with TRBD2. The junction had 9 bases not matched to a gene; V was cut back by 4 bases and J by 4 bases. The V gene's germline CDR1 is MNHEY and CDR2 SMNVEV (reference sequence). The CDR3 is 17 residues long. This CDR3 reads CASSSSRLAGLYNEQFF. CDR3 nucleotide sequence: TGTGCCAGCAGTTCCTCCCGACTAGCGGGGCTATACAATGAGCAGTTCTTC.

The chain uses TRBV14 and TRBJ1-6; D might be TRBD1 (6 bases). Germline V CDR1 and CDR2: SGHDN, FVKESK. The CDR3 runs to 17 residues. The V gene lost 3 bases and the J gene lost 5 bases, with 17 bases spanning the gap. This CDR3 reads CASSHRGGTRNNSPLHF. DNA of the CDR3: TGTGCCAGCAGCCACCGAGGGGGGACACGGAATAATTCACCCCTCCACTTT.

The V and J genes are TRBV10-2 and TRBJ2-5, with TRBD2 matching 7 bases. This CDR3 region has 13 residues. Per the germline V gene, CDR1 is WSHSY and CDR2 is SAAADI. The V segment lost 7 bases and the J segment 1 base; nucleotides outside the gene matches: 3. The CDR3 is CASTVAGQETQYF. The CDR3 bases are TGCGCCAGCACCGTAGCGGGCCAAGAGACCCAGTACTTC.

The chain employs TRBV29-1 and TRBJ2-7; possibly TRBD1 for D (6 bases). Trimming removed 6 bases at V and 0 bases at J, with 9 bases between. Germline CDR1 reads SQVTM; CDR2 reads ANQGSEA. The CDR3 contains 12 residues. The CDR3 nucleotides read TGCAGCGTAGGACAGAGCTCCTACGAGCAGTACTTC. Protein sequence: CSVGQSSYEQYF.

This chain connects TRBV7-8 to TRBJ1-5; maybe TRBD1 (5 bases). Germline V gene lookup returns CDR1 SGHVS and CDR2 FQNEAQ. CDR3 length: 16 amino acids. V lost 5 bases and J lost 7, with 21 bases in between. The CDR3 here is CASSTLPAGLGQPQHF. Here the CDR3 DNA reads TGTGCCAGCAGCACCCTTCCGGCAGGGCTAGGGCAGCCCCAGCATTTT.

V and J are TRBV5-8 and TRBJ2-1; D is possibly TRBD1 (6 bases). The CDR3 is made up of 14 amino acids. Germline assignment: CDR1 SGHTS and CDR2 YDEGEE. The ends were cut back, 4 bases at V and 6 bases at J, with 14 bases in the middle. The CDR3 region is CASSDYPRGNEQFF. DNA of the CDR3: TGTGCCAGCAGCGACTACCCCAGGGGCAATGAGCAGTTCTTC.

The J gene is TRBJ2-1, the V gene TRBV5-1, with 7 bases aligning to TRBD2. There are 13 residues in the CDR3. Germline-derived CDR1 and CDR2 are SGHRS and YFSETQ. V lost 3 bases and J lost 9; bases outside the gene matches: 6. The CDR3 reads CASSSGGTAEQFF. The DNA for the CDR3 is TGCGCCAGCAGCTCGGGGGGAACCGCTGAGCAGTTCTTC.

The rearrangement links TRBV5-4 to TRBJ2-3; 7 nucleotides agree with TRBD1. The CDR3 runs to 17 residues. Germline lookup yields CDR1 SGHNT and CDR2 YYREEE (reference sequence). The J segment lost 4 bases and the V segment lost 4 bases, leaving 15 bases of the junction unmatched. CDR3 in amino acids: CASSPGGRQGGADTQYF. CDR3 nucleotides: TGTGCCAGCAGCCCCGGCGGTAGACAGGGTGGCGCAGATACGCAGTATTTT.

This sequence joins TRBV28 and TRBJ1-6, with D possibly being TRBD1 (5 bases). The CDR3 spans 14 residues. Germline CDR1 is MDHEN and CDR2 is SYDVKM. V was cut by 10 bases and J by 4 bases, with 14 bases left in between. The CDR3 is CAIQEGPYNSPLHF. The CDR3 nucleotides are TGTGCCATCCAAGAGGGACCGTATAATTCACCCCTCCACTTT.

The chain combines TRBV6-6 with TRBJ1-4; 7 nucleotides line up with TRBD1. The ends lost 5 bases at V and 1 base at J; junction bases unmatched: 13. The V gene's germline CDR1 is MNHNY and CDR2 SVGAGI (reference sequence). The CDR3 runs to 18 residues. Written as DNA, the CDR3 is TGTGCCAGCAGTCCGACAGGGTCGGCGCCCGGAACTAATGAAAAACTGTTTTTT. Residues: CASSPTGSAPGTNEKLFF.

A word on this clone: This specimen includes other DNA sequences encoding the same CDR3. The chain is built from TRBV29-1 and TRBJ2-5; D unresolved. Germline assignment: CDR1 SQVTM and CDR2 ANQGSEA. The CDR3 consists of 11 residues. V was shortened by 4 bases and J by 4 bases, with 7 bases between the two germline ends. The CDR3 region is CSVGSIETQYF. CDR3 nucleotides: TGCAGCGTTGGGTCGATAGAGACCCAGTACTTC.

The chain uses TRBV5-1 and TRBJ1-2; D unclear. Per germline, CDR1 SGHRS and CDR2 YFSETQ. Trimming took off 3 bases at V and 0 bases at J, with 6 bases between the two ends. The CDR3 covers 13 residues. This CDR3 is CASSSPANYGYTF. CDR3 bases: TGCGCCAGCAGCTCCCCTGCTAACTATGGCTACACCTTC.

The table lists this clone with a count of one. This rearrangement joins TRBV28 to TRBJ1-3; D gene unclear. CDR3 size: 17 residues. V gave up 4 bases and J gave up 4 bases, with 20 bases separating them. Germline V gene data show CDR1 as MDHEN and CDR2 as SYDVKM. CDR3 nucleotides: TGTGCCAGCAGTTCGTTCCTATACTCCCAAACGGGAAACACCATATATTTT. Residues: CASSSFLYSQTGNTIYF.